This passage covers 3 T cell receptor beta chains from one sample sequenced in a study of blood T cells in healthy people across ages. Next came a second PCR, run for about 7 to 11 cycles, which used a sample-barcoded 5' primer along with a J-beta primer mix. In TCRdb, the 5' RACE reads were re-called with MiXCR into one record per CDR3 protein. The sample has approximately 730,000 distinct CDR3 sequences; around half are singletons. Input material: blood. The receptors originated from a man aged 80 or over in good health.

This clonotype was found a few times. For the CDR3, the DNA is TGTGCCAGCAGTTACTCGTTACCTAGCGGGACTGGGGCCAACGTCCTGACTTTC. This codes for CASSYSLPSGTGANVLTF. The V call is TRBV6-5, the J call TRBJ2-6, with 9 bases lining up with TRBD2. There are 18 residues in the CDR3. Per the germline V gene, CDR1 is MNHEY and CDR2 is SVGAGI. The junction had 5 bases not matched to a gene; V was cut back by 0 bases and J by 2 bases.

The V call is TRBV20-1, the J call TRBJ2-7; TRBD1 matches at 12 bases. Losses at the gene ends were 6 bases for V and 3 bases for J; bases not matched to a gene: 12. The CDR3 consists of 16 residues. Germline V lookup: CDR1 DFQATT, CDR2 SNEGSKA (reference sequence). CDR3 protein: CSANHPGQGAGYEQYF. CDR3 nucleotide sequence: TGCAGTGCCAATCATCCGGGACAGGGGGCGGGCTACGAGCAGTACTTC.

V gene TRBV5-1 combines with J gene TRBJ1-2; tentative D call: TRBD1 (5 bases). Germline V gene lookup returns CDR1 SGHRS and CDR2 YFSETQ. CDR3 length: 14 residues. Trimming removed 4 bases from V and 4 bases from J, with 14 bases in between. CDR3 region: CASSVGRGIYGYTF. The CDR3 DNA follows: TGCGCCAGCAGCGTCGGACGGGGCATCTATGGCTACACCTTC.